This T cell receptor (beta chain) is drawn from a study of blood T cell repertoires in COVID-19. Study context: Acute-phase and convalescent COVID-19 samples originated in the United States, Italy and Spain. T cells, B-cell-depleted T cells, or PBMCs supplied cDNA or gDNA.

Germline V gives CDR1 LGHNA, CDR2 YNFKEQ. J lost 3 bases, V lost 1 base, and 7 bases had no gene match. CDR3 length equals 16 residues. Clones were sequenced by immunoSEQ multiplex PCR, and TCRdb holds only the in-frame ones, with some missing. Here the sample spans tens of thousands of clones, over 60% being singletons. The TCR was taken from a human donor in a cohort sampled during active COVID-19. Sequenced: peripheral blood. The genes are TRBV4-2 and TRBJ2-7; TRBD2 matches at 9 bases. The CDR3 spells CASSQVAGGNGYEQYF. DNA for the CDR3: TGTGCCAGCAGCCAAGTGGCGGGAGGGAATGGCTACGAGCAGTACTTC.